This T cell receptor (beta chain) was profiled in a study of glioma-infiltrating T cells. Amplification of TCR alpha and beta CDR3 regions from RNA used iRepertoire nested multiplex PCR. TCRdb fed the multiplex PCR reads into MiXCR, producing one record per CDR3 protein. The table has 4,500 or so distinct CDR3 sequences, approximately 20% seen once. Broader study findings: CDR3 overlap between tissue and blood was very small. Gliomas, especially low-grade, showed above-expected tissue-blood divergence; non-neoplastic patients showed below.

This clonotype rates as medium-sized. The antigen remains unidentified. The clonotype was recovered from a human donor with low-grade glioma or glioblastoma, undergoing nonglioma brain surgery, or in good health (not recorded which). Sequenced sample: glioma tissue, nonneoplastic brain tissue, or PBMCs (not recorded which).

For the CDR3, the DNA is TGCGCCAGCAGCCAGGGACCATATAATTCACCCCTCCACTTT. It codes for CASSQGPYNSPLHF. V is TRBV10-2 and J is TRBJ1-6; D is possibly TRBD1 (5 bases). From germline, CDR1 is WSHSY and CDR2 SAAADI. V lost 6 bases, J lost 4 bases, and 10 bases lay in between. This CDR3 region has 14 residues.